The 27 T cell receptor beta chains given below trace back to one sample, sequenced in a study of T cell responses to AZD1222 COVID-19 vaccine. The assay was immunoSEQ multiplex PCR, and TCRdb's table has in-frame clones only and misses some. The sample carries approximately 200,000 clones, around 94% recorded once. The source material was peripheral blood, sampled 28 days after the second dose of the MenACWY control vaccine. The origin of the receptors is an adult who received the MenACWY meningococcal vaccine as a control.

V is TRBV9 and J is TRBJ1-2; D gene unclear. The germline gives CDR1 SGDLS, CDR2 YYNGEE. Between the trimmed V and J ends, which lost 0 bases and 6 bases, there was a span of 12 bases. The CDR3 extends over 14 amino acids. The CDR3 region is CASSVGAILDGYTF. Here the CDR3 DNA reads TGTGCCAGCAGCGTAGGGGCGATTTTGGATGGCTACACCTTC. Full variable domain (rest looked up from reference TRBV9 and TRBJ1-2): DSGVTQTPKHLITATGQRVTLRCSPRSGDLSVYWYQQSLDQGLQFLIQYYNGEERAKGNILERFSAQQFPDLHSELNLSSLELGDSALYFCASSVGAILDGYTFGSGTRLTVV.

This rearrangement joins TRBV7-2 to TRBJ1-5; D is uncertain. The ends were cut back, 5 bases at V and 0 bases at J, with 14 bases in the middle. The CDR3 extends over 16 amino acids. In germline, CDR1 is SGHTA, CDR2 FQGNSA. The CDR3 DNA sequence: TGTGCCAGCAGCCCCCTCGCAGGCCGTAGCAATCAGCCCCAGCATTTT. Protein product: CASSPLAGRSNQPQHF.

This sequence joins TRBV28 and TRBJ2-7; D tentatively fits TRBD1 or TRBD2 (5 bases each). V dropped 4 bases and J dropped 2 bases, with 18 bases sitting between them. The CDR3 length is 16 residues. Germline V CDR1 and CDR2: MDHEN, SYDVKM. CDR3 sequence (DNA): TGTGCCAGCAGTTCGCGGCTCCGGGACCGGCCCTACGAGCAGTACTTC. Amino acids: CASSSRLRDRPYEQYF.

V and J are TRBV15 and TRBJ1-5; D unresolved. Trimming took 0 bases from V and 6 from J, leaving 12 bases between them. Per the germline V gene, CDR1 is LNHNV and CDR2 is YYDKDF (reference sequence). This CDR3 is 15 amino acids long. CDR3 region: CATSRDNGVGQPQHF. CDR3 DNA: TGTGCCACCAGCAGAGATAACGGAGTGGGTCAGCCCCAGCATTTT. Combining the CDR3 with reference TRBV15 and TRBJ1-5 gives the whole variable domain DAMVIQNPRYQVTQFGKPVTLSCSQTLNHNVMYWYQQKSSQAPKLLFHYYDKDFNNEADTPDNFQSRRPNTSFCFLDIRSPGLGDTAMYLCATSRDNGVGQPQHFGDGTRLSIL.

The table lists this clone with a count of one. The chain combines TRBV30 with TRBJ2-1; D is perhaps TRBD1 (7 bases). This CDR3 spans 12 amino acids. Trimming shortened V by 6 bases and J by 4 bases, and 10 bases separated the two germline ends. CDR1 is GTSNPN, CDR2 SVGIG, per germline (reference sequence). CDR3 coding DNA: TGTGCCTGTTCAGGGGGGTACAATGAGCAGTTCTTC. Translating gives CACSGGYNEQFF. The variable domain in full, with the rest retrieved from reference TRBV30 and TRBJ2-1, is SQTIHQWPATLVQPVGSPLSLECTVEGTSNPNLYWYRQAAGRGLQLLFYSVGIGQISSEVPQNLSASRPQDRQFILSSKKLLLSDSGFYLCACSGGYNEQFFGPGTRLTVL.

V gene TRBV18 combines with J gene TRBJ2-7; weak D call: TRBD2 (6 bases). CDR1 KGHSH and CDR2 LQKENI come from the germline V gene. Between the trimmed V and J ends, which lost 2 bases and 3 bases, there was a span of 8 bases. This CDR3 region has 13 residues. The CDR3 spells CASSPLEGYEQYF. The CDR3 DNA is TGTGCCAGCTCACCATTGGAGGGCTACGAGCAGTACTTC.

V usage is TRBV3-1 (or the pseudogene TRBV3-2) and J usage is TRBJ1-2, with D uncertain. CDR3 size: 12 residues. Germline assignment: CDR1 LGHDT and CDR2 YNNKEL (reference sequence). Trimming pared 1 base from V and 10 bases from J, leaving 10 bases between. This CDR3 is CASSQGWLSYTF. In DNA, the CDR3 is TGTGCCAGCAGCCAAGGATGGCTTTCCTACACCTTC.

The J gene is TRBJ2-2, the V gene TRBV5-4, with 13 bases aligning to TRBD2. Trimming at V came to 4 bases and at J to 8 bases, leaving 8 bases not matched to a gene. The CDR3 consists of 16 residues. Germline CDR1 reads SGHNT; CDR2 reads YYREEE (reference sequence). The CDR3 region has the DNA TGTGCCAGCAGCGACGGACTAGCGGGAGTGATAGGGGAGCTGTTTTTT. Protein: CASSDGLAGVIGELFF.

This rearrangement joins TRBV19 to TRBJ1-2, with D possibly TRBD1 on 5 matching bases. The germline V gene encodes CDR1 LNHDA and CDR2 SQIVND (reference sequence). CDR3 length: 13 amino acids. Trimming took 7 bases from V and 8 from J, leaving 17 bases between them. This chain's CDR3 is CASTQAHPGGYTF. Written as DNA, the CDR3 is TGTGCCAGTACACAGGCCCATCCGGGAGGCTACACCTTC.

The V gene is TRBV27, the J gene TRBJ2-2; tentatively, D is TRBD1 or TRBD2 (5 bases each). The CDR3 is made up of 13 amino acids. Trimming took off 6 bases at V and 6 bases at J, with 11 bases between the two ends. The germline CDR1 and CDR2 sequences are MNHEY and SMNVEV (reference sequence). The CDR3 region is CASSPGGAGELFF. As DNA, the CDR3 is TGTGCCAGCAGCCCTGGGGGAGCCGGGGAGCTGTTTTTT.

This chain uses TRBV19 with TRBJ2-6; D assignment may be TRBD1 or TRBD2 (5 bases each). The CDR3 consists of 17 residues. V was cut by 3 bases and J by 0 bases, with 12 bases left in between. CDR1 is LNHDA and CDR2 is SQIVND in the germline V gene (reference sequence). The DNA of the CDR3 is TGTGCCAGTAGTATTCGGGGCCGTAGCTCTGGGGCCAACGTCCTGACTTTC. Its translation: CASSIRGRSSGANVLTF.

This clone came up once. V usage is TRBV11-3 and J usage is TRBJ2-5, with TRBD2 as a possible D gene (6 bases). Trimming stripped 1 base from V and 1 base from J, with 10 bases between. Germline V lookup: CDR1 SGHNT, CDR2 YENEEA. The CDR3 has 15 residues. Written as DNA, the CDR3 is TGTGCCAGCAGCTTAGCTGGTAGCGGCCAAGAGACCCAGTACTTC. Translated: CASSLAGSGQETQYF.

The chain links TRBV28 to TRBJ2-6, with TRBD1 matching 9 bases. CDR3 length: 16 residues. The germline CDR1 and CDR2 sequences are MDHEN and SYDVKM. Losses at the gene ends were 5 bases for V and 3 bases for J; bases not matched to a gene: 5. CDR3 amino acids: CASSAPGQGGANVLTF. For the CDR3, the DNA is TGTGCCAGCAGTGCTCCGGGACAGGGTGGGGCCAACGTCCTGACTTTC.

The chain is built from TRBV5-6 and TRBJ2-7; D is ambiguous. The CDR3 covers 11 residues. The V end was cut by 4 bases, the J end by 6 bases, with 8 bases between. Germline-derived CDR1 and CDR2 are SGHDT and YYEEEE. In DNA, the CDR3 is TGTGCCAGCAGCCGAACGTCCGAGCAGTACTTC. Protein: CASSRTSEQYF. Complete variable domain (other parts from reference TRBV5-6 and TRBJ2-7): DAGVTQSPTHLIKTRGQQVTLRCSPKSGHDTVSWYQQALGQGPQFIFQYYEEEERQRGNFPDRFSGHQFPNYSSELNVNALLLGDSALYLCASSRTSEQYFGPGTRLTVT.

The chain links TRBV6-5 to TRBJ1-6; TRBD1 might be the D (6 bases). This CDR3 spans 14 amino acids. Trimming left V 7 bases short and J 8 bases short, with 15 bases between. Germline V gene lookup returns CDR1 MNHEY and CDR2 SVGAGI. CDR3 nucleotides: TGTGCCAGCACCGCGGGGGCACTTCATTCACCCCTCCACTTT. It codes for CASTAGALHSPLHF.

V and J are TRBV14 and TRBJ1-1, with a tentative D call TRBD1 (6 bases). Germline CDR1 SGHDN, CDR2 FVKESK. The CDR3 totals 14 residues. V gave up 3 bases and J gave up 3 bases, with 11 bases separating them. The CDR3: CASSHGGAYTEAFF. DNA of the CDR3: TGTGCCAGCAGCCATGGGGGCGCCTACACTGAAGCTTTCTTT.

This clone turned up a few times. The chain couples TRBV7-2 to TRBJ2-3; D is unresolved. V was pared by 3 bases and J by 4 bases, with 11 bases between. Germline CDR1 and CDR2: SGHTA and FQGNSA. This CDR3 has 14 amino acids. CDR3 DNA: TGTGCCAGCAGCTTCACGACACAATCAGATACGCAGTATTTT. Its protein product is CASSFTTQSDTQYF.

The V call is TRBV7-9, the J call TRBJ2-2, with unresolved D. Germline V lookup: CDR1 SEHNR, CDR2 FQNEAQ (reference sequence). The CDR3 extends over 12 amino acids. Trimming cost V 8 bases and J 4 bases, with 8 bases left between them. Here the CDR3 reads CASGLSTGELFF. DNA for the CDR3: TGTGCCAGCGGGCTCAGCACCGGGGAGCTGTTTTTT.

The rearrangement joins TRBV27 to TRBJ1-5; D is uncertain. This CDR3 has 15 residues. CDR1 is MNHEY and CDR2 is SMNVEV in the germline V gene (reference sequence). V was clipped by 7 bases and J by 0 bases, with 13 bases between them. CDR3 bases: TGTGCCAGCACCTACAGATGGGGTAGCAATCAGCCCCAGCATTTT. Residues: CASTYRWGSNQPQHF.

In nucleotides, the CDR3 is TGTGCCAGCAGCTTAAGGCGGGACGGCGGCACAGATACGCAGTATTTT. Protein: CASSLRRDGGTDTQYF. The rearrangement joins TRBV11-2 to TRBJ2-3, with a tentative D call TRBD2 (6 bases). Per germline, CDR1 SGHAT and CDR2 FQNNGV. The CDR3 is 16 residues long. Trimming stripped 2 bases from V and 1 base from J, with 13 bases between.

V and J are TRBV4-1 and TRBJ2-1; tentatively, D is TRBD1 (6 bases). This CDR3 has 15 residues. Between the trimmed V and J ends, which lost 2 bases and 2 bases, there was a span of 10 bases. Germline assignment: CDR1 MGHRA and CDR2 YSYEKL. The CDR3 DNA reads TGCGCCAGCAGCCAAACAGGGACCACCTACAATGAGCAGTTCTTC. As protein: CASSQTGTTYNEQFF.

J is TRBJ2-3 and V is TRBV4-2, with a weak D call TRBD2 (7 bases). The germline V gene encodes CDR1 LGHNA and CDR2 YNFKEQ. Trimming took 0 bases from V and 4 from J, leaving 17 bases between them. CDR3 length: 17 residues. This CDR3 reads CASSQDRGGGPSDTQYF. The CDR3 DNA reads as TGTGCCAGCAGCCAAGATCGAGGGGGAGGGCCGTCAGATACGCAGTATTTT.

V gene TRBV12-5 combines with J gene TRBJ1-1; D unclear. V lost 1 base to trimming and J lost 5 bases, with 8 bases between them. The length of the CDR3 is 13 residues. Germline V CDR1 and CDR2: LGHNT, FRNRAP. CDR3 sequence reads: CASGLDGVTEAFF. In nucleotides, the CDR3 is TGTGCTAGTGGTTTGGACGGGGTAACTGAAGCTTTCTTT.

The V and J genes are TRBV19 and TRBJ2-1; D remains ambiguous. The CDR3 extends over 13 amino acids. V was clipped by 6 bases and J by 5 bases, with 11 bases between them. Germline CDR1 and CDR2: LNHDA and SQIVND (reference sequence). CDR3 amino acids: CASRAYFNNEQFF. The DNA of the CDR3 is TGTGCCAGTAGGGCCTATTTTAACAATGAGCAGTTCTTC.

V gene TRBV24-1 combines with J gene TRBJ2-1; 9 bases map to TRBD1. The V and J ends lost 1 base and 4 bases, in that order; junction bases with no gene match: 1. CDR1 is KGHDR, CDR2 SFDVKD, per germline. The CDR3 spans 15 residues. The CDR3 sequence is CATSDFGTGYNEQFF. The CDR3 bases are TGTGCCACCAGTGATTTCGGGACAGGGTACAATGAGCAGTTCTTC.

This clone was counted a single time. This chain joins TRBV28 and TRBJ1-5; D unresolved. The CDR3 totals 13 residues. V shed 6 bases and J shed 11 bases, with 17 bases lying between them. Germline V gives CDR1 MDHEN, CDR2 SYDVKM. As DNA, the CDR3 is TGTGCCAGCAGCGACGATGGGGTCCTGGCCCAGCATTTT. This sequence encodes CASSDDGVLAQHF. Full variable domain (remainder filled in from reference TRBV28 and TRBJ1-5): DVKVTQSSRYLVKRTGEKVFLECVQDMDHENMFWYRQDPGLGLRLIYFSYDVKMKEKGDIPEGYSVSREKKERFSLILESASTNQTSMYLCASSDDGVLAQHFGDGTRLSIL.

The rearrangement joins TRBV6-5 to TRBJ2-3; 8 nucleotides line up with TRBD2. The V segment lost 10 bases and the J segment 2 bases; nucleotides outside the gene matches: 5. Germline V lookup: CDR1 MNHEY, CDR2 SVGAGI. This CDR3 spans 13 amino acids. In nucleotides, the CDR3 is TGTGCCACCGGGGGGGCGGACACAGATACGCAGTATTTT. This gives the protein CATGGADTDTQYF.